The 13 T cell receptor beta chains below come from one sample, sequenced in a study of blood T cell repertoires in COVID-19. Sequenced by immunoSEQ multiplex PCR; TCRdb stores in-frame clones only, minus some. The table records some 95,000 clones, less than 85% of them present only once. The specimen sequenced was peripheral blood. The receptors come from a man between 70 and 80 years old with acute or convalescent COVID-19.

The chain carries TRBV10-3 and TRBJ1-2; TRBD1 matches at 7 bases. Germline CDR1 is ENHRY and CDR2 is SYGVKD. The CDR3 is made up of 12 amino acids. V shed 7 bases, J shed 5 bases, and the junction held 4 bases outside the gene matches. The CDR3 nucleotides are TGTGCCATCAAAAGGGACAGTTATGGCTACACCTTC. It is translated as CAIKRDSYGYTF.

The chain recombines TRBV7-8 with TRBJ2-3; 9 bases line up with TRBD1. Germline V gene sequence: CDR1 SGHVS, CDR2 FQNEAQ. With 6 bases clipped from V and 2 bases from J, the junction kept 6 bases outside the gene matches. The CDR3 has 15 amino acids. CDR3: CASSHGTGNTDTQYF. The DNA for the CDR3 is TGTGCCAGCAGTCACGGGACAGGGAACACAGATACGCAGTATTTT. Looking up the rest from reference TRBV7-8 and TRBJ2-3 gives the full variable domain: GAGVSQSPRYKVAKRGQDVALRCDPISGHVSLFWYQQALGQGPEFLTYFQNEAQLDKSGLPSDRFFAERPEGSVSTLKIQRTQQEDSAVYLCASSHGTGNTDTQYFGPGTRLTVL.

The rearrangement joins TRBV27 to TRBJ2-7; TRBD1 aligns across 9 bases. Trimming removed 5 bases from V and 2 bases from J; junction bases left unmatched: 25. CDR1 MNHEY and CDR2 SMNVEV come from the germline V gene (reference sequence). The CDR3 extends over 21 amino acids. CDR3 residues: CASSPQGAPNQAIGAPYEQYF. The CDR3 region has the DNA TGTGCCAGCAGTCCACAGGGGGCACCCAACCAGGCCATTGGGGCGCCCTACGAGCAGTACTTC.

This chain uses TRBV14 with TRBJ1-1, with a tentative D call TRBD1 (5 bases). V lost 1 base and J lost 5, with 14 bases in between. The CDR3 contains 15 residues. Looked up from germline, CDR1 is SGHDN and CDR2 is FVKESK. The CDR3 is CASSQALAGRTEAFF. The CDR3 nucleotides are TGTGCCAGCAGCCAAGCCTTGGCAGGGAGGACTGAAGCTTTCTTT.

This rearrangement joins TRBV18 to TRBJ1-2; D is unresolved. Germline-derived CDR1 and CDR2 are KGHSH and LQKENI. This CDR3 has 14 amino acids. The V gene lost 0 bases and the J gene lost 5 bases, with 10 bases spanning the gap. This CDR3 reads CASSPPYAGYGYTF. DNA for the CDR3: TGTGCCAGCTCACCACCGTATGCGGGTTATGGCTACACCTTC.

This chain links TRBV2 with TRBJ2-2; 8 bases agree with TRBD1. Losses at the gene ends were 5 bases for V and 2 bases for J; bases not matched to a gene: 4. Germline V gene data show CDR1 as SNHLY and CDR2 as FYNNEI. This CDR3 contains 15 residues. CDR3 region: CASSPGGANTGELFF. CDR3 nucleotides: TGTGCCAGCAGTCCAGGGGGCGCAAACACCGGGGAGCTGTTTTTT.

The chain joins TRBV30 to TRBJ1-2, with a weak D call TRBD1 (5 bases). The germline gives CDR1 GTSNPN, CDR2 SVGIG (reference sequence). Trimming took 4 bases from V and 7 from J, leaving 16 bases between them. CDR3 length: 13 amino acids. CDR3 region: CAWTKGAGRGYTF. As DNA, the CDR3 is TGTGCCTGGACTAAAGGCGCGGGGCGTGGCTACACCTTC.

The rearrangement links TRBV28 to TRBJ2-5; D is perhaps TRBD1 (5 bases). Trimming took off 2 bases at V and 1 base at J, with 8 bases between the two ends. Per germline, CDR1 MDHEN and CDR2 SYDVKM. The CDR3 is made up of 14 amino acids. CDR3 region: CASSLTQGQETQYF. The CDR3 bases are TGTGCCAGCAGTTTAACGCAGGGCCAAGAGACCCAGTACTTC.

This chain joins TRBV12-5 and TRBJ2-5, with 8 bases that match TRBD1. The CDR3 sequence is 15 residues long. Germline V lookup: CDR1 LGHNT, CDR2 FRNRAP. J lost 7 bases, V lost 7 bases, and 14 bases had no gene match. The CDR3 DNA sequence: TGTGCTAGTGCCCCCCCCGGACAGGGCTTGGGGACCCAGTACTTC. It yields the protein CASAPPGQGLGTQYF.

CDR3 sequence reads: CASSLAGLAYQETQYF. CDR3 DNA: TGTGCCAGCAGCTTAGCGGGACTTGCATACCAAGAGACCCAGTACTTC. The chain joins TRBV7-9 to TRBJ2-5; maybe TRBD2 (6 bases). The CDR3 contains 16 residues. The germline V and J ends were trimmed by 0 bases and 0 bases, with 11 bases remaining between them. Germline values: CDR1 SEHNR, CDR2 FQNEAQ (reference sequence). Full variable domain (remainder filled in from reference TRBV7-9 and TRBJ2-5): DTGVSQNPRHKITKRGQNVTFRCDPISEHNRLYWYRQTLGQGPEFLTYFQNEAQLEKSRLLSDRFSAERPKGSFSTLEIQRTEQGDSAMYLCASSLAGLAYQETQYFGPGTRLLVL.

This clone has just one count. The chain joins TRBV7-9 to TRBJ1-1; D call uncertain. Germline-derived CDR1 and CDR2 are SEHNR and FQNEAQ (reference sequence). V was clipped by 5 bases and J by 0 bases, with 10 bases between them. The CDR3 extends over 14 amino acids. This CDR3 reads CASSHPSLNTEAFF. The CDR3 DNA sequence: TGTGCCAGCAGCCATCCCAGTCTGAACACTGAAGCTTTCTTT.

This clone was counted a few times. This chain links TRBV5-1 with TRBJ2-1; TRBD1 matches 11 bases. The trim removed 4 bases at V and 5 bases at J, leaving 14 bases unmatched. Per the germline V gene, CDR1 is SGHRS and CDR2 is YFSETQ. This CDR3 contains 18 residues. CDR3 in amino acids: CASSPGHGTGGRNNEQFF. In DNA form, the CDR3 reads TGCGCCAGCAGCCCAGGTCATGGGACAGGGGGTCGGAACAATGAGCAGTTCTTC.

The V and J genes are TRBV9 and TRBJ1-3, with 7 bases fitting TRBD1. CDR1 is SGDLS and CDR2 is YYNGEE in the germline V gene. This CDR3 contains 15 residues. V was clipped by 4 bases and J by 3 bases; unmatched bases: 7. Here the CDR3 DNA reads TGTGCCAGCAGCTCCCGACAGGGAAGTGGAAACACCATATATTTT. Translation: CASSSRQGSGNTIYF. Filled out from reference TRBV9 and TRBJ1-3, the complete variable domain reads DSGVTQTPKHLITATGQRVTLRCSPRSGDLSVYWYQQSLDQGLQFLIQYYNGEERAKGNILERFSAQQFPDLHSELNLSSLELGDSALYFCASSSRQGSGNTIYFGEGSWLTVV.